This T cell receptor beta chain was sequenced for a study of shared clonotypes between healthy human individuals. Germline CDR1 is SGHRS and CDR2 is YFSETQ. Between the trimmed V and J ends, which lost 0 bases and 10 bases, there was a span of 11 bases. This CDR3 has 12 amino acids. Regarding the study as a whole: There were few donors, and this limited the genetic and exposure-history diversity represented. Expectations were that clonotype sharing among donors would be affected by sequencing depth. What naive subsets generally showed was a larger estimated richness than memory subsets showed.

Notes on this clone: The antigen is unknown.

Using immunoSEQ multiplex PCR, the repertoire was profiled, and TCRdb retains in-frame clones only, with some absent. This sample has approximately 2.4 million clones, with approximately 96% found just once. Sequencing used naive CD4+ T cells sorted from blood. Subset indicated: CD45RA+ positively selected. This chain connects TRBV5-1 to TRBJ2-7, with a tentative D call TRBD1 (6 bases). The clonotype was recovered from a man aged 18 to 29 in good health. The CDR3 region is CASSLGQGPQYF. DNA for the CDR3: TGCGCCAGCAGCTTGGGGCAGGGGCCTCAGTACTTC.